The 3 T cell receptor beta chains given below trace back to one sample, sequenced in a study of blood T cell repertoires in COVID-19. Assay used: immunoSEQ multiplex PCR; TCRdb lists only in-frame clones, some missing. The sample records under 300,000 clones, approximately 79% being singletons. Material for sequencing was peripheral blood. Receptor source: a woman aged 80 or older with active or convalescent COVID-19.

The rearrangement links TRBV30 to TRBJ1-4, with D maybe TRBD1 (5 bases). The CDR3 runs to 15 residues. The V gene lost 1 base and the J gene lost 5 bases, with 14 bases spanning the gap. Germline V gene data show CDR1 as GTSNPN and CDR2 as SVGIG (reference sequence). This CDR3 reads CAWSGKMAGNEKLFF. The CDR3 coding sequence is TGTGCCTGGAGTGGGAAGATGGCAGGGAATGAAAAACTGTTTTTT.

The rearrangement uses TRBV12-5 and TRBJ2-1; 10 positions agree with TRBD1. CDR3 length: 15 amino acids. From germline, CDR1 is LGHNT and CDR2 FRNRAP. The trim removed 2 bases at V and 7 bases at J, leaving 5 bases unmatched. The CDR3 loop reads CASGLMTGGLNEQFF. In DNA, the CDR3 is TGTGCTAGTGGTTTGATGACAGGGGGCCTTAATGAGCAGTTCTTC.

This clone was detected many times. J is TRBJ1-6 and V is TRBV3-1 (or the pseudogene TRBV3-2), with no clear D. Germline V gives CDR1 LGHDT, CDR2 YNNKEL (reference sequence). CDR3 length: 14 amino acids. Trimming cost V 0 bases and J 9 bases, with 9 bases left between them. The CDR3 loop reads CASSQDHTGSPLHF. As DNA, the CDR3 is TGTGCCAGCAGCCAAGATCACACGGGTTCACCCCTCCACTTT.